One sample yielded the 25 T cell receptor beta chains listed below, sequenced in a study of OX40 agonist ivuxolimab in advanced cancers. The repertoire was sequenced with immunoSEQ multiplex PCR; TCRdb's copy has only in-frame clones and lacks some. Seen here are about 78,000 clones, more than 80% observed once, and the top ten hold about 0.4%. The material sequenced was CD4+ or CD8+ T cells sorted from blood, taken in a trial of the OX40 agonist ivuxolimab. All receptors come from an adult with an advanced solid tumor such as melanoma, head and neck, liver or kidney cancer.

The chain is built from TRBV5-1 and TRBJ2-2; D possibly uses TRBD1 or TRBD2 (5 bases each). V lost 2 bases and J 6 bases, leaving 14 bases between the germline ends. The length of the CDR3 is 15 residues. The germline V gene has CDR1 SGHRS and CDR2 YFSETQ. CDR3 sequence: CASSFSTELAGELFF. For the CDR3, the DNA is TGCGCCAGCAGCTTTTCGACAGAACTAGCCGGGGAGCTGTTTTTT.

This chain uses TRBV27 with TRBJ2-1, with D tentatively TRBD1 (5 bases). This CDR3 is 12 amino acids long. The germline V and J ends were trimmed by 5 bases and 16 bases, with 18 bases remaining between them. The germline V gene has CDR1 MNHEY and CDR2 SMNVEV (reference sequence). CDR3 DNA sequence: TGTGCCAGCAGTCGGGCCGGGTGGGGCAAATTCTTC. It is translated as CASSRAGWGKFF.

The chain couples TRBV11-2 to TRBJ1-5; D might be TRBD1 (5 bases). The germline gives CDR1 SGHAT, CDR2 FQNNGV. The CDR3 spans 15 residues. V lost 6 bases and J 3 bases, leaving 15 bases between the germline ends. CDR3 sequence reads: CASRLRDGHNQPQHF. In nucleotides, the CDR3 is TGTGCCAGCAGACTAAGGGACGGGCACAATCAGCCCCAGCATTTT.

This clone was detected only once. The chain recombines TRBV6-5 with TRBJ2-1; 11 bases align to TRBD2. Losses at the gene ends were 6 bases for V and 14 bases for J; bases not matched to a gene: 9. Germline CDR1 and CDR2: MNHEY and SVGAGI. The length of the CDR3 is 13 residues. CDR3 amino acids: CASRLAGGPGEFF. CDR3 sequence (DNA): TGTGCCAGCAGGTTAGCGGGAGGGCCCGGGGAGTTCTTC.

The chain recombines TRBV19 with TRBJ1-5; 7 positions match TRBD1. CDR1 is LNHDA and CDR2 is SQIVND in the germline V gene (reference sequence). V shed 8 bases, J shed 6 bases, and the junction held 7 bases outside the gene matches. CDR3 length: 13 residues. Here the CDR3 reads CASSEGAFQPQHF. CDR3 nucleotides: TGTGCCAGTTCCGAGGGGGCGTTTCAGCCCCAGCATTTT.

V and J are TRBV6-5 and TRBJ1-1; maybe TRBD1 (6 bases). Trimming removed 5 bases at V and 0 bases at J, with 7 bases between. Germline CDR1 reads MNHEY; CDR2 reads SVGAGI. The CDR3 has 13 amino acids. CDR3 DNA: TGTGCCAGCAGTGGGACATTGAACACTGAAGCTTTCTTT. It is translated as CASSGTLNTEAFF.

This clone was detected a few times. This chain uses TRBV7-8 with TRBJ1-2; 7 bases are a match to TRBD1. CDR1 and CDR2 from the germline V gene are SGHVS and FQNEAQ. The ends lost 4 bases at V and 7 bases at J; junction bases unmatched: 3. The CDR3 is 12 residues long. The CDR3 bases are TGTGCCAGCAGCTGGACAGGAGTTGGCTACACCTTC. Its translation is CASSWTGVGYTF.

The chain uses TRBV30 and TRBJ2-5; 14 bases are a match to TRBD2. Germline V gives CDR1 GTSNPN, CDR2 SVGIG (reference sequence). The CDR3 is made up of 15 amino acids. Trimming removed 1 base from V and 2 bases from J; junction bases left unmatched: 0. CDR3: CAWSGLAGGQETQYF. CDR3 DNA sequence: TGTGCCTGGAGTGGACTAGCGGGGGGGCAAGAGACCCAGTACTTC.

The J gene is TRBJ2-3, the V gene TRBV2; D is unclear. The germline V gene encodes CDR1 SNHLY and CDR2 FYNNEI. Deletions cut 8 bases from V and 1 base from J, with 13 bases between. CDR3 length: 14 residues. The CDR3 DNA is TGTGCCAGCGCCCGTTCCTCGGGCACAGATACGCAGTATTTT. Its translation: CASARSSGTDTQYF.

V usage is TRBV28 and J usage is TRBJ2-7, with TRBD1 matching 7 bases. The CDR3 sequence is 14 residues long. Germline CDR1 MDHEN, CDR2 SYDVKM. Trimming cost V 3 bases and J 5 bases; bases outside gene matches: 7. The CDR3 DNA reads TGTGCCAGCAGTTTGTCCGGGACAGATAACGAGCAGTACTTC. It specifies CASSLSGTDNEQYF.

A few counts support this clone. This chain uses TRBV7-2 with TRBJ2-1, with D possibly matching TRBD2 (6 bases). The V end lost 7 bases, the J end lost 3 bases, and 22 bases lay between the germline ends. CDR1 is SGHTA, CDR2 FQGNSA, per germline. This CDR3 region has 17 residues. The CDR3 here is CASMTWRDPTIYNEQFF. In DNA, the CDR3 is TGTGCCAGCATGACTTGGCGGGACCCGACCATCTACAATGAGCAGTTCTTC.

This clone was seen once. The CDR3 coding sequence is TGTGCCAGCAGCCCCCAGGACAGGGTTTTTGGAAACACCATATATTTT. This encodes CASSPQDRVFGNTIYF. The chain is built from TRBV5-6 and TRBJ1-3; 8 bases are a match to TRBD1. V shed 4 bases and J 3 bases; nucleotides not matched to a gene: 9. Per germline, CDR1 SGHDT and CDR2 YYEEEE. The CDR3 totals 16 residues.

This sequence joins TRBV27 and TRBJ1-2; D gene uncertain. Germline V lookup: CDR1 MNHEY, CDR2 SMNVEV (reference sequence). V was shortened by 8 bases and J by 5 bases, with 21 bases between the two germline ends. The CDR3 spans 15 residues. The DNA of the CDR3 is TGTGCCAGCGGAACCGTCGCGGGCAGCAGATATGGCTACACCTTC. It codes for CASGTVAGSRYGYTF.

This clone has more than one count but fewer than ten. Here the CDR3 reads CASSLGDTSASPLHF. In DNA, the CDR3 is TGCGCCAGCAGCTTGGGGGACACTAGTGCTTCACCCCTCCACTTT. The genes are TRBV5-1 and TRBJ1-6, with TRBD1 as a possible D gene (6 bases). V was shortened by 0 bases and J by 9 bases, with 13 bases between the two germline ends. The CDR3 contains 15 residues. Germline CDR1 SGHRS, CDR2 YFSETQ.

The CDR3 is CASRTDINTGELFF. DNA of the CDR3: TGTGCCAGCAGAACGGACATTAACACCGGGGAGCTGTTTTTT. This chain links TRBV14 with TRBJ2-2; D is perhaps TRBD1 (5 bases). Between the trimmed V and J ends, which lost 6 bases and 2 bases, there was a span of 10 bases. The germline V gene encodes CDR1 SGHDN and CDR2 FVKESK. The CDR3 consists of 14 residues.

By sample fraction, this clone is medium-sized. The CDR3 region is CSARGEYEQYF. The DNA for the CDR3 is TGCAGTGCTAGAGGAGAGTACGAGCAGTACTTC. The chain uses TRBV20-1 and TRBJ2-7, with unresolved D. The CDR3 extends over 11 amino acids. Trimming took 1 base from V and 4 from J, leaving 5 bases between them. The germline CDR1 and CDR2 sequences are DFQATT and SNEGSKA (reference sequence).

This clone was counted only a few times. V gene TRBV11-2 combines with J gene TRBJ1-6, with a tentative D call TRBD1 (5 bases). The CDR3 length is 14 residues. V lost 7 bases, J lost 9 bases, and 16 bases lay in between. Germline values: CDR1 SGHAT, CDR2 FQNNGV. The CDR3 here is CASKSLSGASPLHF. The CDR3 DNA sequence: TGTGCCAGCAAGTCCCTGTCCGGGGCTTCACCCCTCCACTTT.

This sequence joins TRBV7-9 and TRBJ2-5; D unclear. The CDR3 is made up of 12 amino acids. Per the germline V gene, CDR1 is SEHNR and CDR2 is FQNEAQ (reference sequence). V was pared by 2 bases and J by 9 bases, with 10 bases between. CDR3 in DNA: TGTGCCAGCAGCTTAACCCTTGAGGCCCAGTACTTC. It encodes CASSLTLEAQYF.

The chain links TRBV5-6 to TRBJ2-2, with D tentatively TRBD1 (5 bases). Deletions cut 0 bases from V and 6 bases from J, with 18 bases between. In germline, CDR1 is SGHDT, CDR2 YYEEEE. There are 17 residues in the CDR3. Here the CDR3 reads CASSLEPRDPRAGELFF. Here the CDR3 DNA reads TGTGCCAGCAGCTTGGAGCCCAGGGATCCTCGGGCCGGGGAGCTGTTTTTT.

The chain joins TRBV18 to TRBJ2-7; possible D gene TRBD2, 7 bases. V lost 5 bases and J 5 bases, leaving 16 bases between the germline ends. The CDR3 runs 14 residues. Germline CDR1 and CDR2: KGHSH and LQKENI. The CDR3 sequence: CASSKGGASNEQYF. The CDR3, as DNA: TGTGCCAGCTCAAAGGGGGGGGCCTCAAACGAGCAGTACTTC.

This clone was observed once. This chain links TRBV19 with TRBJ2-1; D is undetermined. V was cut by 0 bases and J by 7 bases, with 7 bases left in between. CDR1 and CDR2 (germline): LNHDA, SQIVND (reference sequence). The CDR3 length is 13 residues. The CDR3 region has the DNA TGTGCCAGTAGTATAGATTTGAGGAATGAGCAGTTCTTC. As protein: CASSIDLRNEQFF. Complete variable domain (other parts from reference TRBV19 and TRBJ2-1): DGGITQSPKYLFRKEGQNVTLSCEQNLNHDAMYWYRQDPGQGLRLIYYSQIVNDFQKGDIAEGYSVSREKKESFPLTVTSAQKNPTAFYLCASSIDLRNEQFFGPGTRLTVL.

V gene TRBV5-4 combines with J gene TRBJ1-2; D is uncertain. Germline CDR1 is SGHNT and CDR2 is YYREEE (reference sequence). CDR3 length equals 13 residues. Trimming shortened V by 0 bases and J by 10 bases, and 13 bases separated the two germline ends. As DNA, the CDR3 is TGTGCCAGCAGCTTGGTGGTGTACACGGACTACACCTTC. It yields the protein CASSLVVYTDYTF. Drawing the rest from reference TRBV5-4 and TRBJ1-2, the complete variable domain is ETGVTQSPTHLIKTRGQQVTLRCSSQSGHNTVSWYQQALGQGPQFIFQYYREEENGRGNFPPRFSGLQFPNYSSELNVNALELDDSALYLCASSLVVYTDYTFGSGTRLTVV.

The gene calls are TRBV6-6 and TRBJ2-7; perhaps TRBD1 as D (6 bases). Germline V gene data show CDR1 as MNHNY and CDR2 as SVGAGI (reference sequence). V gave up 6 bases and J gave up 6 bases, with 15 bases separating them. The CDR3 loop spans 13 amino acids. Written as DNA, the CDR3 is TGTGCCAGCAGCACAAAACAGGGCAGCGAGCAGTACGTC. It specifies CASSTKQGSEQYV.

The genes are TRBV30 and TRBJ1-2; the match to TRBD1 covers 12 bases. Germline loops: CDR1 GTSNPN, CDR2 SVGIG (reference sequence). CDR3 length equals 12 residues. Trimming removed 4 bases from V and 9 bases from J; junction bases left unmatched: 3. CDR3 nucleotides: TGTGCCTGGAAGGGGACAGGGGGCAGCTACACCTTC. It is translated as CAWKGTGGSYTF.

This chain uses TRBV25-1 with TRBJ2-3, with 9 bases lining up with TRBD2. V was pared by 5 bases and J by 8 bases, with 11 bases of the junction left unmatched. Germline V gene sequence: CDR1 MGHDK, CDR2 SYGVNS. The CDR3 has 15 residues. The CDR3 reads CASSSSGGLAGTQYF. Written as DNA, the CDR3 is TGTGCCAGCAGTAGTAGCGGGGGCCTTGCAGGTACGCAGTATTTT.